Many counts were recorded for the clone carrying this T cell receptor beta chain. Its specificity is unknown. This sample was included in a study of early T cells in non-severe SARS-CoV-2 infection. Whole-study context: Bulk RNA isolated from unsorted whole blood underwent sequencing; chains were not paired.

CDR1 DFQATT and CDR2 SNEGSKA come from the germline V gene (reference sequence). This CDR3 has 12 amino acids. Between the trimmed V and J ends, which lost 6 bases and 6 bases, there was a span of 14 bases. Study observations and caveats: VDJdb matching, biased toward anti-spike CD8 responses, missed private and CD4 specificities.

Individual cDNA molecules were tagged with unique molecular identifiers. TCRdb processed the 5' RACE reads anew with MiXCR; each CDR3 protein has one entry. The sample lists about 47,000 distinct CDR3 sequences, roughly 10% seen once, with about 5.4% in the top ten. J is TRBJ1-1 and V is TRBV20-1, with D unresolved. Here the sequenced sample was whole blood, taken at baseline. The clonotype originates from an adult who was a healthcare worker with PCR-confirmed SARS-CoV-2 infection or an uninfected control (not recorded which). CDR3 residues: CSATTKDSEAFF. The CDR3 nucleotides are TGCAGTGCCACCACAAAGGACTCTGAAGCTTTCTTT.